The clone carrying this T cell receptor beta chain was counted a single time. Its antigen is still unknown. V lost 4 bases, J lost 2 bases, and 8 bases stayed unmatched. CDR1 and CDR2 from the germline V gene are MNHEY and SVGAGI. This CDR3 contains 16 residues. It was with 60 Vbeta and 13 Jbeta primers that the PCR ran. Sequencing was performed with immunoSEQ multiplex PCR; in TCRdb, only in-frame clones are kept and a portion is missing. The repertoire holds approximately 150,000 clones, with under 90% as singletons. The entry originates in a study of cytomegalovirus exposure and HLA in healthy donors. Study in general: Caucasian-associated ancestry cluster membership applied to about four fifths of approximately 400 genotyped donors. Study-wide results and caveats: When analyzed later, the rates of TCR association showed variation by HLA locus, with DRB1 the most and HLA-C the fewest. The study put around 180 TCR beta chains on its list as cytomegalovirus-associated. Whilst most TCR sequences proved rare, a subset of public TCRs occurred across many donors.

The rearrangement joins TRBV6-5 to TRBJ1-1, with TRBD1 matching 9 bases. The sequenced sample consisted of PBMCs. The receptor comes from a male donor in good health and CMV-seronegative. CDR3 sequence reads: CASSLDRGAFNTEAFF. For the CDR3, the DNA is TGTGCCAGCAGTTTAGACAGGGGGGCTTTTAACACTGAAGCTTTCTTT.